This T cell receptor (beta chain) comes out of a study of T cell changes during pregnancy in multiple sclerosis. Method: immunoSEQ multiplex PCR; TCRdb's copy keeps in-frame clones and lacks some. The sample consists of around 130,000 clones, over 85% of them appearing once. The CDR3 has 16 amino acids. Germline loops: CDR1 MDHEN, CDR2 SYDVKM. J lost 4 bases, V lost 3 bases, and 7 bases had no gene match. The source is a female donor with multiple sclerosis, enrolled in a pregnancy study. Sequenced here: peripheral blood, sampled before pregnancy. This chain uses TRBV28 with TRBJ2-1, with TRBD2 matching over 9 bases. CDR3 DNA sequence: TGTGCCAGCAGTTTGGCTCGACTAGCGGCTTACAATGAGCAGTTCTTC. This gives the protein CASSLARLAAYNEQFF.